The 29 T cell receptor beta chains given below trace back to one sample, sequenced in a study of blood T cell repertoires in COVID-19. TCRdb's table, derived via immunoSEQ multiplex PCR, lists solely in-frame clones and lacks some. Seen here are about 350,000 clones, about 90% observed once, and the top ten hold roughly 3%. The sequenced material came from PBMCs or T cells enriched from blood (not recorded which). The receptors come from a woman in her 30s who had recovered from COVID-19.

V usage is TRBV2 and J usage is TRBJ2-5; unclear D gene. The CDR3 spans 15 residues. V gave up 3 bases and J gave up 2 bases, with 13 bases separating them. The V gene's germline CDR1 is SNHLY and CDR2 FYNNEI. Here the CDR3 reads CASSDSGGQQETQYF. CDR3 sequence (DNA): TGTGCCAGCAGTGATAGTGGTGGGCAGCAAGAGACCCAGTACTTC.

V is TRBV5-6 and J is TRBJ2-3; perhaps TRBD2 as D (6 bases). Germline V gene data show CDR1 as SGHDT and CDR2 as YYEEEE. V shed 6 bases and J shed 2 bases, with 13 bases lying between them. CDR3 length: 14 amino acids. This CDR3 reads CASTAGGYTDTQYF. CDR3 in DNA: TGTGCCAGCACCGCCGGGGGATACACAGATACGCAGTATTTT.

This rearrangement joins TRBV24-1 to TRBJ2-1; tentative D call: TRBD2 (6 bases). V lost 9 bases and J lost 10, with 21 bases in between. The CDR3 loop spans 14 amino acids. Germline V gene data show CDR1 as KGHDR and CDR2 as SFDVKD. The CDR3 DNA follows: TGTGCCACCCAGCCGGGCCTCTCTGGGGGGGAGCAGTTCTTC. This codes for CATQPGLSGGEQFF.

The rearrangement links TRBV4-2 to TRBJ2-2; TRBD1 might be the D (6 bases). There are 15 residues in the CDR3. Germline V CDR1 and CDR2: LGHNA, YNFKEQ. The V and J ends lost 3 bases and 1 base respectively, with 9 bases between them. CDR3 residues: CASSQGAVNTGELFF. Written as DNA, the CDR3 is TGTGCCAGCAGCCAGGGGGCGGTGAACACCGGGGAGCTGTTTTTT.

The J gene is TRBJ2-2, the V gene TRBV7-9; 8 bases align to TRBD1. Germline CDR1 SEHNR, CDR2 FQNEAQ (reference sequence). The V and J ends lost 4 bases and 0 bases, in that order; junction bases with no gene match: 4. This CDR3 has 16 amino acids. Written as DNA, the CDR3 is TGTGCCAGCAGCTGGGACAGGAAATCGAACACCGGGGAGCTGTTTTTT. It specifies CASSWDRKSNTGELFF.

This clone has only a few counts. The chain recombines TRBV3-1 (or the pseudogene TRBV3-2) with TRBJ1-1; unclear D gene. Looked up from germline, CDR1 is LGHDT and CDR2 is YNNKEL (reference sequence). This CDR3 region has 14 residues. The V gene lost 5 bases and the J gene lost 3 bases, with 13 bases spanning the gap. CDR3 DNA: TGTGCCAGCAGCGCAAGAACCGGTTACACTGAAGCTTTCTTT. As protein: CASSARTGYTEAFF.

The chain joins TRBV5-1 to TRBJ1-1, with 10 bases fitting TRBD1. This CDR3 has 17 amino acids. Per the germline V gene, CDR1 is SGHRS and CDR2 is YFSETQ. Trimming took 4 bases from V and 1 from J; bases not matched to a gene: 10. The CDR3, as DNA: TGCGCCAGCAGCCACAGGACAGGGGGGTCACGGAACACTGAAGCTTTCTTT. Amino acids: CASSHRTGGSRNTEAFF.

This chain joins TRBV9 and TRBJ1-2; 9 nucleotides align to TRBD1. J lost 4 bases, V lost 0 bases, and 7 bases had no gene match. The CDR3 covers 16 residues. The germline V gene encodes CDR1 SGDLS and CDR2 YYNGEE. The CDR3 region has the DNA TGTGCCAGCAGCGTAGGGCACAGGGGGCCTTCCTATGGCTACACCTTC. Encoded protein: CASSVGHRGPSYGYTF.

This clone was counted a few times. This CDR3 reads CAISAVHTEAFF. The CDR3 nucleotides are TGTGCCATCAGTGCAGTTCACACTGAAGCTTTCTTT. The V and J genes are TRBV10-3 and TRBJ1-1; D gene ambiguous. In germline, CDR1 is ENHRY, CDR2 SYGVKD. The CDR3 spans 12 residues. With 4 bases removed from V and 3 bases from J, the gap between germline ends came to 6 bases.

This sequence joins TRBV14 and TRBJ2-7, with D maybe TRBD1 (6 bases). CDR3 size: 14 residues. The V end lost 1 base, the J end lost 3 bases, and 10 bases lay between the germline ends. Per germline, CDR1 SGHDN and CDR2 FVKESK. The CDR3 DNA follows: TGTGCCAGCAGCCAAGCTGACAGGTACTACGAGCAGTACTTC. Residues: CASSQADRYYEQYF.

This clone was found a few times. This rearrangement joins TRBV25-1 to TRBJ2-7; tentatively, D is TRBD2 (5 bases). Deletions cut 5 bases from V and 7 bases from J, with 12 bases between. Germline CDR1 MGHDK, CDR2 SYGVNS. The CDR3 is 12 amino acids. CDR3 nucleotide sequence: TGTGCCAGCAGTTATGGGCCGGGGGAGCAGTACTTC. This translates into CASSYGPGEQYF.

The chain has TRBV12-3 or TRBV12-4 and TRBJ1-3; D gene unclear. The CDR3 runs 13 residues. Trimming pared 1 base from V and 6 bases from J, leaving 7 bases between. The CDR3 DNA reads TGTGCCAGCAGTTTAGTCTTACAAAACACCATATATTTT. The encoded protein is CASSLVLQNTIYF.

V usage is TRBV3-1 (or the pseudogene TRBV3-2) and J usage is TRBJ2-3, with TRBD2 matching 11 bases. The CDR3 totals 16 residues. The junction had 0 bases not matched to a gene; V was cut back by 0 bases and J by 1 base. Per germline, CDR1 LGHDT and CDR2 YNNKEL (reference sequence). The CDR3 DNA reads as TGTGCCAGCAGCCAAGAACTAGCGGGAGGCACAGATACGCAGTATTTT. Translating gives CASSQELAGGTDTQYF.

The J gene is TRBJ2-1, the V gene TRBV14; 9 bases line up with TRBD2. Germline V gene sequence: CDR1 SGHDN, CDR2 FVKESK. The CDR3 runs to 15 residues. V lost 1 base to trimming and J lost 9 bases; unmatched junction nucleotides: 7. The DNA for the CDR3 is TGTGCCAGCAGCCAAGTGGCGGGAGGGTCTAGTGAGCAGTTCTTC. Residues: CASSQVAGGSSEQFF.

The genes are TRBV7-3 and TRBJ2-5; 8 bases align to TRBD2. Trimming removed 2 bases from V and 4 bases from J; junction bases left unmatched: 9. The CDR3 loop spans 16 amino acids. Germline assignment: CDR1 SGHTA and CDR2 FQGTGA. CDR3 sequence (DNA): TGTGCCAGCAGCTTAGGTCGGGGGGGATTAGGAGAGACCCAGTACTTC. As protein: CASSLGRGGLGETQYF.

J is TRBJ1-4 and V is TRBV5-1; 10 nucleotides line up with TRBD1. From germline, CDR1 is SGHRS and CDR2 YFSETQ. The CDR3 is made up of 15 amino acids. The trim removed 4 bases at V and 5 bases at J, leaving 5 bases unmatched. The CDR3 sequence is CASSPGTGENEKLFF. DNA of the CDR3: TGCGCCAGCAGCCCCGGGACAGGGGAGAATGAAAAACTGTTTTTT.

The chain recombines TRBV4-1 with TRBJ1-6; TRBD1 agrees at 8 bases. Germline V gene lookup returns CDR1 MGHRA and CDR2 YSYEKL. The CDR3 sequence is 13 residues long. With V trimmed by 8 bases and J by 6 bases, 3 bases remained unmatched. Here the CDR3 reads CASRQGINSPLHF. The CDR3 DNA reads TGCGCCAGCCGACAGGGGATTAATTCACCCCTCCACTTT.

The gene calls are TRBV3-1 (or the pseudogene TRBV3-2) and TRBJ1-4; no clear D gene. This CDR3 has 16 amino acids. Germline assignment: CDR1 LGHDT and CDR2 YNNKEL (reference sequence). V was trimmed by 0 bases and J by 0 bases, leaving 8 bases between them. CDR3 in amino acids: CASSQDYGATNEKLFF. The CDR3 region has the DNA TGTGCCAGCAGCCAAGACTACGGTGCAACTAATGAAAAACTGTTTTTT.

As for this clone: Relative to the germline gene, one junction end is altered; a read error may explain this. The chain recombines TRBV6-1 with TRBJ2-5, with D hard to call. Germline CDR1 and CDR2: MNHNS and SASEGT. The CDR3 extends over 15 amino acids. The CDR3 region is CASREAQAFIETQYF. The CDR3 coding sequence is TGTGCCAGCAGGGAAGCGCAGGCTTTTATAGAGACCCAGTACTTC.

The V gene is TRBV7-9, the J gene TRBJ1-1; 7 bases align to TRBD1. After removal of 9 bases from V and 2 bases from J, the junction contained 6 bases not matched to a gene. CDR3 length equals 13 residues. Germline loops: CDR1 SEHNR, CDR2 FQNEAQ (reference sequence). CDR3 in amino acids: CASQQGPNTEAFF. CDR3 DNA sequence: TGTGCCAGTCAACAGGGGCCTAACACTGAAGCTTTCTTT.

The chain carries TRBV14 and TRBJ2-1, with 9 nucleotides matching TRBD2. V lost 1 base to trimming and J lost 11 bases; unmatched junction nucleotides: 9. CDR3 length: 15 residues. From germline, CDR1 is SGHDN and CDR2 FVKESK. As DNA, the CDR3 is TGTGCCAGCAGCCAAGGGGTATTGAGCGGGAGGAAGCAGTTCTTC. This translates into CASSQGVLSGRKQFF.

The chain links TRBV5-8 to TRBJ2-1; D is unresolved. In germline, CDR1 is SGHTS, CDR2 YDEGEE. The CDR3 is 11 residues long. V lost 6 bases to trimming and J lost 4 bases, with 5 bases between them. CDR3: CASTQYNEQFF. Written as DNA, the CDR3 is TGTGCCAGCACCCAGTACAATGAGCAGTTCTTC.

The V gene is TRBV4-1, the J gene TRBJ1-4; no clear D. The V end was cut by 1 base, the J end by 8 bases, with 20 bases between. CDR3 size: 17 residues. CDR1 MGHRA and CDR2 YSYEKL come from the germline V gene. CDR3 DNA sequence: TGCGCCAGCAGCCAAGCAAATATGGGTTTTACGGGAGAAAAACTGTTTTTT. Its protein is CASSQANMGFTGEKLFF.

The rearrangement links TRBV10-3 to TRBJ2-1; tentatively, D is TRBD2 (6 bases). The CDR3 is made up of 15 amino acids. Trimming cost V 3 bases and J 5 bases, with 14 bases left between them. The germline V gene encodes CDR1 ENHRY and CDR2 SYGVKD. The CDR3 DNA is TGTGCCATCAGTGACCGCGGAGGGGAGGACAATGAGCAGTTCTTC. Protein: CAISDRGGEDNEQFF.

This clone showed up just a few times. This sequence joins TRBV10-2 and TRBJ1-2; TRBD1 is a possible D gene (6 bases). Germline V gene lookup returns CDR1 WSHSY and CDR2 SAAADI. CDR3 length: 13 amino acids. V was pared by 3 bases and J by 3 bases, with 8 bases between. The CDR3 DNA sequence: TGCGCCAGCAGTGATAACAGGGACTATGGCTACACCTTC. It is translated as CASSDNRDYGYTF.

V is TRBV10-3 and J is TRBJ1-2; D is undetermined. This CDR3 spans 16 amino acids. Deletions cut 2 bases from V and 0 bases from J, with 13 bases between. Germline CDR1 reads ENHRY; CDR2 reads SYGVKD. CDR3 sequence: CAISEDEGTTNYGYTF. Here the CDR3 DNA reads TGTGCCATCAGTGAGGATGAGGGCACGACTAACTATGGCTACACCTTC.

The chain combines TRBV6-5 with TRBJ2-7, with a tentative D call TRBD2 (5 bases). The CDR3 is 14 residues long. V lost 7 bases and J 3 bases, leaving 16 bases between the germline ends. Germline V gene lookup returns CDR1 MNHEY and CDR2 SVGAGI. This CDR3 is CASTEGVEHYEQYF. CDR3 bases: TGTGCCAGCACCGAGGGAGTAGAGCACTACGAGCAGTACTTC.

V is TRBV19 and J is TRBJ2-3; 8 bases align to TRBD2. CDR3 length: 15 amino acids. Trimming cost V 2 bases and J 2 bases; bases outside gene matches: 3. From germline, CDR1 is LNHDA and CDR2 SQIVND (reference sequence). CDR3 sequence reads: CASSITSGITDTQYF. The CDR3 DNA sequence: TGTGCCAGTAGTATAACTAGCGGAATCACAGATACGCAGTATTTT.

The V and J genes are TRBV4-2 and TRBJ2-1, with TRBD2 matching 8 bases. CDR1 LGHNA and CDR2 YNFKEQ come from the germline V gene. The V gene end was trimmed by 0 bases and the J gene end by 6 bases; junction bases not matched to a gene: 10. This CDR3 is built from 17 residues. CDR3 bases: TGTGCCAGCAGCCAAGATCGGGGTAGCGGGGTTGTCAATGAGCAGTTCTTC. It translates to CASSQDRGSGVVNEQFF.